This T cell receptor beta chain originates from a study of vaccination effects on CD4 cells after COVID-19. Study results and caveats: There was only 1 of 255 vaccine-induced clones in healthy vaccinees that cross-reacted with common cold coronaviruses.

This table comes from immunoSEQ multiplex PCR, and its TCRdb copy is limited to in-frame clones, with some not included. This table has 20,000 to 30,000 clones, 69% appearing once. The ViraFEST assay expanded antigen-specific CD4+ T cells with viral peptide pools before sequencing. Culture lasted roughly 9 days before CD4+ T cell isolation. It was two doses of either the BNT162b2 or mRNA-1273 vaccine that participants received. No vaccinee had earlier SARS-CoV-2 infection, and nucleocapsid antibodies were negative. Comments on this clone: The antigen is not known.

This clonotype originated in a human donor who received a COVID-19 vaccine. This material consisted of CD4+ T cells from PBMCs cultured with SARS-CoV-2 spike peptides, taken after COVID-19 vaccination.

Here the CDR3 DNA reads TGTGCCAGCCGGTCGGTCATAGGGACAGGGTTAACTGAAGCTTTCTTT. Its protein is CASRSVIGTGLTEAFF. V is TRBV27 and J is TRBJ1-1, with 9 bases aligning to TRBD1. Germline CDR1 reads MNHEY; CDR2 reads SMNVEV (reference sequence). This CDR3 is 16 amino acids long. V dropped 8 bases and J dropped 5; count of bases not matched to a gene: 15.